The 10 T cell receptor beta chains reported below all come from one sample, sequenced in a study of T cells after yellow fever vaccination. TCRdb re-derived calls from the 5' RACE reads in MiXCR, one entry per CDR3 protein. Among hundreds of thousands of distinct CDR3 sequences listed, approximately 4% were seen once. The specimen was PBMCs, collected 5 days after the yellow fever booster vaccination. The receptors stem from a man between 18 and 29 years old who received the YFV17D yellow fever vaccine.

The chain joins TRBV7-2 to TRBJ1-6; 7 positions agree with TRBD1. CDR1 SGHTA and CDR2 FQGNSA come from the germline V gene. V was pared by 5 bases and J by 10 bases, with 5 bases of the junction left unmatched. CDR3 length: 13 residues. CDR3 in DNA: TGTGCCAGCAGCGGACAGGAGAGGTCACCCCTCCACTTT. It yields the protein CASSGQERSPLHF.

This clonotype appeared many times. The chain joins TRBV20-1 to TRBJ2-3; 7 bases are shared with TRBD2. The germline V gene encodes CDR1 DFQATT and CDR2 SNEGSKA (reference sequence). The CDR3 consists of 11 residues. After removal of 6 bases from V and 4 bases from J, the junction contained 1 base not matched to a gene. The CDR3 reads CSAGLADTQYF. The CDR3 DNA reads TGCAGTGCAGGACTAGCAGATACGCAGTATTTT.

The chain uses TRBV7-9 and TRBJ2-7; D is perhaps TRBD1 (6 bases). The length of the CDR3 is 16 residues. V lost 2 bases, J lost 5 bases, and 19 bases lay in between. Germline CDR1 is SEHNR and CDR2 is FQNEAQ (reference sequence). CDR3 residues: CASSLSTGPPAHEQYV. DNA for the CDR3: TGTGCCAGCAGCTTATCCACAGGGCCCCCAGCTCACGAGCAGTACGTC.

The rearrangement joins TRBV12-3 or TRBV12-4 to TRBJ2-5, with D perhaps matching TRBD2 (5 bases). CDR3 length: 14 residues. Trimming removed 4 bases from V and 5 bases from J, with 14 bases in between. DNA of the CDR3: TGTGCCAGCAGTTCGGCGTCCTGGGAGGAGACCCAGTACTTC. It encodes CASSSASWEETQYF.

This clonotype was detected only a few times. The chain links TRBV27 to TRBJ2-7; possible D gene TRBD2, 6 bases. V gave up 6 bases and J gave up 7 bases, with 19 bases separating them. The CDR3 runs 14 residues. Germline lookup yields CDR1 MNHEY and CDR2 SMNVEV (reference sequence). CDR3 DNA: TGTGCCAGCAGGAGGTCGGGGGAGTCGTGGGAGCAGTACTTC. Amino acids: CASRRSGESWEQYF.

This clonotype was counted a few times. The chain has TRBV4-3 and TRBJ2-2; 9 bases match TRBD2. The germline V gene encodes CDR1 LGHNA and CDR2 YSLEER. This CDR3 spans 17 amino acids. The junction had 6 bases not matched to a gene; V was cut back by 0 bases and J by 4 bases. CDR3 sequence (DNA): TGCGCCAGCAGCCAAGATGGCTCGCGGGGGGGCACCGGGGAGCTGTTTTTT. This codes for CASSQDGSRGGTGELFF.

This clonotype was picked up a small number of times. The rearrangement joins TRBV30 to TRBJ2-1, with a possible D match to TRBD1 (6 bases). V lost 3 bases to trimming and J lost 0 bases, with 12 bases between them. Germline CDR1 reads GTSNPN; CDR2 reads SVGIG (reference sequence). The CDR3 runs 15 residues. CDR3 sequence reads: CAWSTGTSSYNEQFF. In DNA form, the CDR3 reads TGTGCCTGGAGCACCGGGACAAGCTCCTACAATGAGCAGTTCTTC. The complete variable domain, with remaining parts taken from reference TRBV30 and TRBJ2-1, reads SQTIHQWPATLVQPVGSPLSLECTVEGTSNPNLYWYRQAAGRGLQLLFYSVGIGQISSEVPQNLSASRPQDRQFILSSKKLLLSDSGFYLCAWSTGTSSYNEQFFGPGTRLTVL.

This clonotype showed up many times. This chain connects TRBV4-3 to TRBJ2-3; no clear D. CDR1 is LGHNA and CDR2 is YSLEER in the germline V gene. Trimming removed 0 bases from V and 1 base from J, with 14 bases in between. The CDR3 length is 17 residues. DNA of the CDR3: TGCGCCAGCAGCCAAGACGGGCTTAGTTGGGGCACAGATACGCAGTATTTT. Protein product: CASSQDGLSWGTDTQYF.

In nucleotides, the CDR3 is TGCGCCAGCAGCCAAGATTTCACGGGGGGCTTGTTTTTT. Its translation: CASSQDFTGGLFF. This chain joins TRBV4-3 and TRBJ1-4; the D gene is possibly TRBD1 (6 bases). Germline V lookup: CDR1 LGHNA, CDR2 YSLEER. The CDR3 spans 13 residues. The V and J ends lost 0 bases and 15 bases respectively, with 14 bases between them.

The J gene is TRBJ1-1, the V gene TRBV18, with unresolved D. Per the germline V gene, CDR1 is KGHSH and CDR2 is LQKENI. This CDR3 has 12 amino acids. Trimming shortened V by 5 bases and J by 5 bases, and 9 bases separated the two germline ends. In nucleotides, the CDR3 is TGTGCCAGCTCAGATTATGGTACTGAAGCTTTCTTT. It yields the protein CASSDYGTEAFF.